Below, 18 T cell receptor beta chains from the same sample are listed, as sequenced in a study of cytomegalovirus exposure and HLA in healthy donors. The PCR contained 60 Vbeta and 13 Jbeta primers. Repertoires were generated with immunoSEQ multiplex PCR, while TCRdb's copy carries only in-frame clones and drops some. The table includes about 110,000 clones, roughly 80% detected once. The specimen sequenced was PBMCs. All receptors come from a woman aged 45-65 years in good health and CMV-seropositive.

The V gene is TRBV7-9, the J gene TRBJ1-1; a possible D gene is TRBD1 (5 bases). CDR1 is SEHNR, CDR2 FQNEAQ, per germline (reference sequence). This CDR3 is built from 13 residues. Trimming pared 2 bases from V and 7 bases from J, leaving 11 bases between. This CDR3 is CASSLTWGGEAFF. The CDR3 region has the DNA TGTGCCAGCAGCTTAACCTGGGGGGGTGAAGCTTTCTTT.

J is TRBJ2-4 and V is TRBV9; D remains unclear. The CDR3 consists of 15 residues. The germline V and J ends were trimmed by 7 bases and 0 bases, with 14 bases remaining between them. Germline loops: CDR1 SGDLS, CDR2 YYNGEE. DNA for the CDR3: TGTGCCAGCGAAACCTTCCAGGCAGCCAAAAACATTCAGTACTTC. It specifies CASETFQAAKNIQYF.

The chain combines TRBV19 with TRBJ2-5; no clear D. This CDR3 comprises 16 residues. The V gene's germline CDR1 is LNHDA and CDR2 SQIVND (reference sequence). V gave up 5 bases and J gave up 5 bases, with 21 bases separating them. CDR3 nucleotide sequence: TGTGCCAGTAGTCAGTCGGCAGGTTCAATACGGGAGACCCAGTACTTC. Translated: CASSQSAGSIRETQYF. Looking up the rest from reference TRBV19 and TRBJ2-5 gives the full variable domain: DGGITQSPKYLFRKEGQNVTLSCEQNLNHDAMYWYRQDPGQGLRLIYYSQIVNDFQKGDIAEGYSVSREKKESFPLTVTSAQKNPTAFYLCASSQSAGSIRETQYFGPGTRLLVL.

V is TRBV5-1 and J is TRBJ2-5; D gene unclear. The DNA matches TRBJ2-7 better at its end, which makes the J call doubtful. The CDR3 consists of 14 residues. Per germline, CDR1 SGHRS and CDR2 YFSETQ. DNA of the CDR3: TGCGCCAGCAGCTTGGGCCCGGTCTTCTACGAGCAGTACTTC. Its translation: CASSLGPVFYEQYF.

As concerns this clone: Its ends do not fully match the called genes, so a read error is possible. V is TRBV7-9 and J is TRBJ2-1; perhaps TRBD2 as D (6 bases). Germline CDR1 reads SEHNR; CDR2 reads FQNEAQ (reference sequence). The CDR3 runs 14 residues. The CDR3 reads CSSSLEGLHNEQFF. Written as DNA, the CDR3 is TGTTCCAGCAGCTTAGAGGGACTTCACAATGAGCAGTTCTTC.

The chain has TRBV10-3 and TRBJ2-1; 11 positions match TRBD1. After removal of 0 bases from V and 9 bases from J, the junction contained 4 bases not matched to a gene. The CDR3 has 15 amino acids. The germline CDR1 and CDR2 sequences are ENHRY and SYGVKD. The CDR3 sequence: CAISESGQGVFEQFF. In DNA form, the CDR3 reads TGTGCCATCAGTGAGTCGGGACAGGGGGTATTTGAGCAGTTCTTC.

The J gene is TRBJ2-7, the V gene TRBV21-1; TRBD2, the D gene given by the table, was not confirmed from the DNA. TRBV21-1 corresponds to a pseudogene. CDR3 length: 17 amino acids. Here the CDR3 DNA reads TGTGCCAGCAGCCCTCGGCGGAAGCGGGGGGTTTCCTACGAGCAGTACTTC. This sequence encodes CASSPRRKRGVSYEQYF.

The J gene is TRBJ2-1, the V gene TRBV25-1, with D perhaps TRBD1 (5 bases). CDR1 is MGHDK and CDR2 is SYGVNS in the germline V gene. Trimming left V 3 bases short and J 8 bases short, with 17 bases between. CDR3 length: 15 residues. CDR3 bases: TGTGCCAGCAGTGACCCAGGTCACTACAGGTATGAGCAGTTCTTC. Amino acid sequence: CASSDPGHYRYEQFF.

This clone appeared once. The rearrangement joins TRBV7-8 to TRBJ2-5; D gene unclear. The DNA end is more similar to TRBJ2-7, so the J call may be wrong. This CDR3 is built from 14 residues. CDR1 and CDR2 (germline): SGHVS, FQNEAQ. CDR3 in DNA: TGTGCCAGCAGCTTATATCTTACCTCCTACGAGCAGTACTTC. Amino acid sequence: CASSLYLTSYEQYF.

This sequence joins TRBV7-9 and TRBJ1-1, with D hard to call. The germline CDR1 and CDR2 sequences are SEHNR and FQNEAQ (reference sequence). V was cut by 5 bases and J by 0 bases, with 13 bases left in between. The CDR3 has 15 amino acids. The CDR3 DNA reads as TGTGCCAGCAGCCCTCGACTCGAAATGAACACTGAAGCTTTCTTT. As protein: CASSPRLEMNTEAFF. The full variable domain, with the rest looked up from reference TRBV7-9 and TRBJ1-1, is DTGVSQNPRHKITKRGQNVTFRCDPISEHNRLYWYRQTLGQGPEFLTYFQNEAQLEKSRLLSDRFSAERPKGSFSTLEIQRTEQGDSAMYLCASSPRLEMNTEAFFGQGTRLTVV.

The chain carries TRBV2 and TRBJ2-6; 9 bases match TRBD2. Germline V gene lookup returns CDR1 SNHLY and CDR2 FYNNEI. CDR3 length: 17 residues. Unmatched junction bases numbered 11, after V lost 7 bases and J lost 4 bases. CDR3 DNA sequence: TGTGCCAGCAAGATTAGCGGGAGCCTCTCCGGGGCCAACGTCCTGACTTTC. Its protein is CASKISGSLSGANVLTF.

CDR3 nucleotides: TGTGCCAGCAGCTTAAATCTCGGTCCCTCCTACGAGCAGTACTTC. It encodes CASSLNLGPSYEQYF. The chain joins TRBV7-3 to TRBJ2-7; D is undetermined. Germline CDR1 is SGHTA and CDR2 is FQGTGA. V shed 1 base and J shed 0 bases, with 10 bases lying between them. The CDR3 spans 15 residues.

This sequence joins TRBV6-6 and TRBJ2-3, with 7 bases that match TRBD1. The CDR3 totals 16 residues. Looked up from germline, CDR1 is MNHNY and CDR2 is SVGAGI (reference sequence). The V gene end was trimmed by 6 bases and the J gene end by 1 base; junction bases not matched to a gene: 10. In DNA form, the CDR3 reads TGTGCCAGCAGCCTTCCCGGGACAGCGGGCACAGATACGCAGTATTTT. It translates to CASSLPGTAGTDTQYF.

The sample holds a few counts of this clone. V gene TRBV9 combines with J gene TRBJ2-7; D may be TRBD2 (5 bases). The V end was cut by 2 bases, the J end by 5 bases, with 11 bases between. The CDR3 consists of 13 residues. In germline, CDR1 is SGDLS, CDR2 YYNGEE. CDR3 coding DNA: TGTGCCAGCAGCGTCGGGATAAGGAACGAGCAGTACTTC. Its protein product is CASSVGIRNEQYF.

The chain links TRBV5-4 to TRBJ2-7; 8 bases map to TRBD1. Germline CDR1 SGHNT, CDR2 YYREEE (reference sequence). Losses at the gene ends were 0 bases for V and 3 bases for J; bases not matched to a gene: 2. This CDR3 region has 14 residues. The DNA of the CDR3 is TGTGCCAGCAGCTTGGCCGGACAGGGCTACGAGCAGTACTTC. Residues: CASSLAGQGYEQYF.

The rearrangement uses TRBV7-8 and TRBJ1-2; TRBD1 might be the D (5 bases). The ends were cut back, 1 base at V and 2 bases at J, with 5 bases in the middle. Germline values: CDR1 SGHVS, CDR2 FQNEAQ. The CDR3 is 13 residues long. CDR3 amino acids: CASSLGQNYGYTF. The CDR3 coding sequence is TGTGCCAGCAGCTTAGGACAGAACTATGGCTACACCTTC.

This chain links TRBV5-1 with TRBJ2-5; 11 bases are shared with TRBD2. This CDR3 spans 15 amino acids. Losses at the gene ends were 5 bases for V and 2 bases for J; bases not matched to a gene: 5. The germline V gene has CDR1 SGHRS and CDR2 YFSETQ. CDR3 nucleotides: TGCGCCAGCAGTAGAACTAGCGGGGGACAAGAGACCCAGTACTTC. Protein: CASSRTSGGQETQYF.

The chain uses TRBV2 and TRBJ2-7; the D gene is possibly TRBD2 (5 bases). CDR3 size: 14 residues. Germline lookup yields CDR1 SNHLY and CDR2 FYNNEI. V lost 7 bases, J lost 0 bases, and 13 bases lay in between. The CDR3 protein is CASNLAGSSYEQYF. CDR3 in DNA: TGTGCCAGCAATCTGGCTGGGAGCTCCTACGAGCAGTACTTC.